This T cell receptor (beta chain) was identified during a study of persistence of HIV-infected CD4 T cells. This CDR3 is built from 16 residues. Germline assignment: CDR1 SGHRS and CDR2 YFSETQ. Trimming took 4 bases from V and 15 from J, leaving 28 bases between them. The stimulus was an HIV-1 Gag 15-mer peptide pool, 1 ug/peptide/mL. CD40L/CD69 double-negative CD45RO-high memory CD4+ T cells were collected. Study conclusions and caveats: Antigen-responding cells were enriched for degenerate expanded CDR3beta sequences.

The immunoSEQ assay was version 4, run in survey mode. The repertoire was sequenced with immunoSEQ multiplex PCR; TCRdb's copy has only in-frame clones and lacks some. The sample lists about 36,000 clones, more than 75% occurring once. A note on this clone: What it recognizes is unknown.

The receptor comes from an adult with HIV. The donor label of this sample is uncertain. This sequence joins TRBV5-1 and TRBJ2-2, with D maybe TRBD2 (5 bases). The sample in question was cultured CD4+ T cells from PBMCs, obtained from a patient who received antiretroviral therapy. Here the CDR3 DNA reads TGCGCCAGCAGCCTTGGGAGCATGAACCAACAACCAGAGTTGTTTTTT. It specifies CASSLGSMNQQPELFF.